These 6 T cell receptor beta chains share one sample of origin, sequenced in a study of cytomegalovirus exposure and HLA in healthy donors. The study ran its PCR with 60 Vbeta and 13 Jbeta primers. TCRdb's table, derived via immunoSEQ multiplex PCR, lists solely in-frame clones and lacks some. The sample table sets out about 200,000 clones. The sequenced material came from PBMCs. The receptors were gathered from a girl aged 2 to 9 in good health and CMV-seropositive.

V and J are TRBV27 and TRBJ2-3; D is unresolved. The germline gives CDR1 MNHEY, CDR2 SMNVEV (reference sequence). V lost 0 bases and J lost 8, with 9 bases in between. The CDR3 consists of 13 residues. CDR3 protein: CASSLSVAITQYF. The CDR3 DNA reads TGTGCCAGCAGTTTATCCGTGGCAATTACGCAGTATTTT.

The chain carries TRBV28 and TRBJ2-7; the D gene is possibly TRBD1 (6 bases). In germline, CDR1 is MDHEN, CDR2 SYDVKM. The CDR3 is 14 residues long. Trimming removed 6 bases at V and 2 bases at J, with 14 bases between. The CDR3 DNA is TGTGCCAGCAGCACCCCTCAGGGGACCTACGAGCAGTACTTC. Protein: CASSTPQGTYEQYF.

This chain links TRBV4-1 with TRBJ2-7; TRBD2 agrees at 10 bases. Losses at the gene ends were 4 bases for V and 0 bases for J; bases not matched to a gene: 6. Germline CDR1 reads MGHRA; CDR2 reads YSYEKL. This CDR3 region has 16 residues. The CDR3 DNA reads as TGCGCCAGCAGCCTCCGCGCTAGCGGGAGCTCCTACGAGCAGTACTTC. Amino acids: CASSLRASGSSYEQYF.

The rearrangement links TRBV5-4 to TRBJ1-1; a weak D match, TRBD1 (6 bases). Germline CDR1 and CDR2: SGHNT and YYREEE (reference sequence). This CDR3 comprises 16 residues. V lost 3 bases, J lost 1 base, and 16 bases lay in between. CDR3 sequence reads: CASSSTGREPNTEAFF. The CDR3 bases are TGTGCCAGCAGCTCAACAGGGAGGGAGCCGAACACTGAAGCTTTCTTT.

This chain links TRBV7-9 with TRBJ2-5; perhaps TRBD2 as D (6 bases). This CDR3 has 14 amino acids. Deletions cut 5 bases from V and 5 bases from J, with 15 bases between. The germline V gene encodes CDR1 SEHNR and CDR2 FQNEAQ (reference sequence). The CDR3 region is CASSEWEAKETQYF. The CDR3 DNA sequence: TGTGCCAGCAGCGAATGGGAGGCCAAGGAGACCCAGTACTTC.

CDR3 in amino acids: CASAGLMFDEQYF. The CDR3 nucleotides read TGTGCCAGCGCGGGGCTAATGTTTGACGAGCAGTACTTC. The chain has TRBV7-3 and TRBJ2-5, with D possibly being TRBD2 (6 bases). The end of the DNA fits TRBJ2-7 better, so the J call may be wrong. CDR1 and CDR2 (germline): SGHTA, FQGTGA. The CDR3 is 13 residues long.